This T cell receptor (beta chain) emerged from a study of blood T cell repertoires in COVID-19. Per the study methods: Scientists estimated how many nucleated cells there were by amplifying reference gene primers. Assay used: immunoSEQ multiplex PCR; TCRdb lists only in-frame clones, some missing. V and J calls and clone size are as listed in that table; D and trimming were resolved from the DNA. The profile shows more than 300,000 clones, roughly 85% of them singletons. CDR3 length: 16 residues. The germline CDR1 and CDR2 sequences are WNHNN and SYGVQD (reference sequence). Trimming stripped 8 bases from V and 0 bases from J, with 17 bases between. Resolution of symptoms, clearance, or two negative PCRs was present in recovered Cohort 3 donors.

This rearrangement joins TRBV10-1 to TRBJ1-3, with a possible D match to TRBD1 (5 bases). Sequencing input: PBMCs or T cells enriched from blood (not recorded which). The source of this sequence is a woman aged 25 to 39 who had recovered from COVID-19. The CDR3 bases are TGCGCCAGCTCCCGTGACAGCCCTTACTCTGGAAACACCATATATTTT. Residues: CASSRDSPYSGNTIYF.